This T cell receptor beta chain stems from a study of blood T cell repertoires in COVID-19. Study information: T cells, B-cell-depleted T cells, or PBMCs supplied cDNA or gDNA.

The protocol was immunoSEQ multiplex PCR, while the TCRdb copy is restricted to in-frame clones and leaves out a portion. The sample contains roughly 300,000 clones, 88% of which appear only once. CDR1 and CDR2 (germline): ENHRY, SYGVKD. With V trimmed by 1 base and J by 5 bases, 6 bases remained unmatched. The CDR3 has 16 amino acids. The sequencing sample was made of peripheral blood. The receptor was derived from a man younger than 35 with active or convalescent COVID-19. The rearrangement joins TRBV10-3 to TRBJ2-1; 9 bases align to TRBD2. The CDR3: CAISEWRGGRNNEQFF. As DNA, the CDR3 is TGTGCCATCAGTGAGTGGCGGGGGGGCCGGAACAATGAGCAGTTCTTC.